This T cell receptor (beta chain) was identified in a study of blood T cell repertoires in COVID-19 (TCRdb year 2020). Study-level background: Samples from collaborators originated in the United States, Italy and Spain and spanned both the acute and convalescent phases of COVID-19. The prospective study material was composed of cDNA or gDNA derived from T cells, B-cell-depleted T cells, or PBMCs. Subjects who had been exposed to COVID-19, were actively infected with it, or had recovered from it provided the deeply sampled blood TCRbeta repertoires that made up the dataset. The repertoires were made available in a free public database intended to serve as a resource for research on the immune response to SARS-CoV-2. A de-identified subject ID, COVID-19 status, age in years and sex were almost always included in the sample metadata. Where HLA class I and class II types were available, the types were taken from metadata supplied by the sample provider, not from assay-based typing. The samples were drawn from two sources: the first 160 participants of the ongoing ImmuneRACE study, and about 1,300 subjects contributed by 6 global collaborators.

The collaborating institutions used their own protocols to collect whole blood in K2EDTA tubes. For TCRbeta analysis, collaborator samples were shipped as frozen whole blood, as isolated PBMCs, or as DNA extracted from either sample type. The V end loses 0 bases and the J end loses 7 bases, and a stretch of 18 bases separates them. CDR1 and CDR2 (SEHNR, FQNEAQ) derive from the germline V gene (reference sequence). The CDR3 covers 16 residues, taking in both the cysteine and the phenylalanine. Only CDR3 DNA is held: 48 bases, read in frame from base 1. TCRbeta CDR3 regions were amplified from genomic DNA using the immunoSEQ Assay, a bias-controlled multiplex PCR. For the original study's pipeline: The number of nucleated cells in each sample was estimated by amplification of reference gene primers within the assay. To quantify the absolute abundance of each unique TCRbeta CDR3 rearrangement, sequence reads were collapsed and filtered. Productive Simpson clonality was computed per sample as the square root of Simpson's diversity index over productive rearrangements. What TCRdb holds here is the immuneACCESS table cut down to in-frame rearrangements. Part of the clones is not present; checked against another copy, under half of the missing clones reflect an unresolved V gene, and the others are unexplained. That table furnishes V, J and clone size, whereas the DNA furnished D and trimming. Here the sample has 110,000 or so clones; around 90% occur a single time. The ten largest account for approximately 4.5% of the sample.

Of note for this clone: Its antigen is not yet known. Nothing much larger sits one base from this clone, and base qualities are not available.

The full study reports these points: How much clinical and demographic metadata was included differed by source and by participant, and the metadata was provided uncurated.

This chain is built from TRBV7-9 and TRBJ1-1; 6 matching bases give a weak D call of TRBD1. The sequence came from a woman between 45 and 65 years old with acute or convalescent COVID-19. What was sequenced was peripheral blood. The nucleotides are TGTGCCAGCAGCTTAGCGAGGGTTGACAGGTCCTTTGAAGCTTTCTTT. Translated, this is CASSLARVDRSFEAFF. With the rest looked up from the reference TRBV7-9 and TRBJ1-1 genes rather than sequenced, the full variable domain is DTGVSQNPRHKITKRGQNVTFRCDPISEHNRLYWYRQTLGQGPEFLTYFQNEAQLEKSRLLSDRFSAERPKGSFSTLEIQRTEQGDSAMYLCASSLARVDRSFEAFFGQGTRLTVV.